What follows describes a single T cell receptor beta chain. The assay was immunoSEQ multiplex PCR, and TCRdb's table has in-frame clones only and misses some. Among approximately 270,000 clones listed, 70% to 90% were seen once. This study enrolled people aged 18 to 89 from roughly 22 US geographic areas. Each participant's cohort was designated according to participant-reported clinical history. Cohort 3 donors were reported recovered after two negative PCRs, clearance, or symptom resolution. These data are taken from a study of blood T cell repertoires in COVID-19. V lost 4 bases, J lost 9 bases, and 5 bases stayed unmatched. Germline CDR1 and CDR2: KGHSH and LQKENI. The CDR3 has 12 residues.

This sequence was found in a woman in her forties or fifties who had recovered from COVID-19. The V and J genes are TRBV18 and TRBJ2-7; TRBD1 matches 8 bases. The sequenced sample consisted of PBMCs or T cells enriched from blood (not recorded which). The CDR3 sequence is CASSLDREGQYF. The CDR3 DNA reads as TGTGCCAGCTCACTGGACAGGGAAGGGCAGTACTTC.